This T cell receptor (beta chain) was obtained from a study of blood T cell repertoires in COVID-19. Study overall: The cDNA or gDNA used as material had been derived from T cells, B-cell-depleted T cells, or PBMCs.

Original processing notes: Reference gene primer amplification gave nucleated cell count estimates. The data were produced by immunoSEQ multiplex PCR, yet TCRdb's version contains in-frame clones alone and is incomplete. V and J calls and clone size are those listed in that table; D and trimming were worked out from the DNA. The data contain fewer than 60,000 clones, about 85% of them singletons. The CDR3 has 16 residues. Between the trimmed V and J ends, which lost 1 base and 0 bases, there was a span of 13 bases. Germline V CDR1 and CDR2: SGHRS, YFSETQ. The clonotype was recovered from a human donor with acute or convalescent COVID-19. The donor label of this sample is uncertain. The rearrangement joins TRBV5-1 to TRBJ1-1, with D possibly matching TRBD1 (6 bases). Sequenced sample: peripheral blood. CDR3 in amino acids: CASSLIPRGLNTEAFF. CDR3 nucleotides: TGCGCCAGCAGCTTGATCCCCAGGGGCTTGAACACTGAAGCTTTCTTT.